The present TCR beta chain was sequenced within a study of T cells in Graves' hyperthyroidism and ophthalmopathy. This clonotype occurred a few times. Lactation, pregnancy, other autoimmune disease or uncontrolled infection excluded patients. Thyroid ultrasound, orbital computed tomography, clinical symptoms, and serum thyroxine and TRAb underpinned diagnoses. Per the germline V gene, CDR1 is LNHDA and CDR2 is SQIVND (reference sequence). This CDR3 has 15 residues. The ends were cut back, 6 bases at V and 1 base at J, with 10 bases in the middle. RNA transcripts gave rise to amplified TCR beta CDR3 regions. RT-PCR in the first round (using the HTBI primer set) targeted the TCR CDR3. Using its own MiXCR run on the multiplex PCR reads, TCRdb lists one record per CDR3 protein. The table lists more than 350,000 distinct CDR3 sequences, about 15% of them singletons.

Sequenced input: blood. The chain has TRBV19 and TRBJ2-6; weak D call: TRBD2 (6 bases). The receptor was derived from a woman aged 55-70 years with Graves' ophthalmopathy. The DNA of the CDR3 is TGTGCCAGTAGAGCAGGGACTTCTGGGGCCAACGTCCTGACTTTC. Protein sequence: CASRAGTSGANVLTF. The entire variable domain, with the rest obtained from reference TRBV19 and TRBJ2-6, is as follows: DGGITQSPKYLFRKEGQNVTLSCEQNLNHDAMYWYRQDPGQGLRLIYYSQIVNDFQKGDIAEGYSVSREKKESFPLTVTSAQKNPTAFYLCASRAGTSGANVLTFGAGSRLTVL.